This T cell receptor beta chain derives from a study of low-dose radiotherapy and immunotherapy resistance in tumors. Study overall: Ipilimumab 1 mg/kg every six weeks, together with nivolumab 240 mg every two weeks, was given intravenously to patients.

This clonotype was detected a few times. Alpha and beta chains were covered, as first-strand cDNA relied on TRAV- and TRBV-specific primers. Over about 19 PCR cycles, TCRs were amplified from a constant-region primer and V-primer adapter. MiXCR, run by TCRdb on the reads, gives a single entry per CDR3 protein. The repertoire has some 10,000 distinct CDR3 sequences, around 40% of them found once; the top ten carry roughly 5.2%. V shed 6 bases and J shed 5 bases, with 9 bases lying between them. The CDR3 is 11 residues long. Germline values: CDR1 DFQATT, CDR2 SNEGSKA (reference sequence). The chain combines TRBV20-1 with TRBJ2-3; D remains ambiguous. The receptor's source is a human donor with advanced metastatic prostate, ovarian, gallbladder or colorectal cancer (not recorded which). This table probably holds off-target reads from a library built for another chain. The DNA of the CDR3 is TGCAGTGCCCTGGATCAAGATACGCAGTATTTT. It is translated as CSALDQDTQYF.